This T cell receptor beta chain came from a study of T cells in Graves' hyperthyroidism and ophthalmopathy. The CDR3 has 12 residues. Trimming shortened V by 3 bases and J by 13 bases, and 11 bases separated the two germline ends. Germline CDR1 reads KGHDR; CDR2 reads SFDVKD. The cohort's ophthalmopathy patients, a group with duration under 3 months, had a Clinical Activity Score of at least 3 and a NOSPECS grade of at least 4. Any patient presenting with uncontrolled infection, other autoimmune disease, pregnancy or lactation was left out. Every diagnosis used clinical symptoms, serum thyroxine and TRAb, thyroid ultrasound and orbital computed tomography. There are a few counts of this clonotype. RNA transcripts provided the source from which TCR beta CDR3 regions were amplified. TCR CDR3 regions were first amplified by RT-PCR with HTBI primers. TCRdb ran MiXCR on the multiplex PCR reads and lists one entry per CDR3 protein. Among about 640,000 distinct CDR3 sequences, less than 25% were seen once, and the ten largest hold over 30%.

The clonotype originates from a man aged 30 to 45 with Graves' ophthalmopathy. Source material: blood. The chain recombines TRBV24-1 with TRBJ1-4, with D perhaps TRBD1 (5 bases). The CDR3 DNA reads as TGTGCCACCAGTGATCTCGGGACGTCACTGTTTTTT. It encodes CATSDLGTSLFF.